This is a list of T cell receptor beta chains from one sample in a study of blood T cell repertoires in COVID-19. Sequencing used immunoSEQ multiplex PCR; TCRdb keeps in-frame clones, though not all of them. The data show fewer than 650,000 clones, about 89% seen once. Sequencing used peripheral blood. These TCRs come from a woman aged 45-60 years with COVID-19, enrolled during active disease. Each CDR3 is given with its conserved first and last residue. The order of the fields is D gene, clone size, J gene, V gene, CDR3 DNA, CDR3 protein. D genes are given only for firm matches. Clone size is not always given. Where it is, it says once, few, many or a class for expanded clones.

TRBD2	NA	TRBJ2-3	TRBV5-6	TGTGCCAGCAGCTGGCCTAGCGGAAGCACAGATACGCAGTATTTT	CASSWPSGSTDTQYF
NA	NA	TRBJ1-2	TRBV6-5	TGTGCCAGCAGCGGGGACATTCTAATAGCTGGCTACACCTTC	CASSGDILIAGYTF
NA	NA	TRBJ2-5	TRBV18	TGTGCCAGCTCACCCGCGGCAGTCCAAGAGACCCAGTACTTC	CASSPAAVQETQYF
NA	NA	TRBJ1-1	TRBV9	TGTGCCAGCAGCCCCCGGGAGGGGAACACTGAAGCTTTCTTT	CASSPREGNTEAFF
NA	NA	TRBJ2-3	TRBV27	TGTGCCAGCAGTTTTATGGGGGCGACAGCAGATACGCAGTATTTT	CASSFMGATADTQYF
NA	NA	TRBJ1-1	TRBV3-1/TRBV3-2	TGTGCCAGCAGCCGACTAGACACTGAAGCTTTCTTT	CASSRLDTEAFF
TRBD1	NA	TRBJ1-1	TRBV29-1	TGCAGCGTTGGCGTTGACAGGGAGACTGAAGCTTTCTTT	CSVGVDRETEAFF
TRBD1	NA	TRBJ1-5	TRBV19	TGTGCCAGTAGCATAACAGGGGACGGGCAGCCCCAGCATTTT	CASSITGDGQPQHF
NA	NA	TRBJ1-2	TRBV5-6	TGTGCCAGCAGCTTCGTAGGGGGAGTTGACTATGGCTACACCTTC	CASSFVGGVDYGYTF
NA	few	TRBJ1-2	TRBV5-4	TGTGCCAGCAGCCTCGGGGGGAACCCCTTCTATGGCTACACCTTC	CASSLGGNPFYGYTF
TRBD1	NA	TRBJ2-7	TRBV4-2	TGTGCCAGCAGCCCTGGTACAGGGGGATCCTTTTACGAGCAGTACTTC	CASSPGTGGSFYEQYF
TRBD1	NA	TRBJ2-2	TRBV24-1	TGTGCCACCAGTGATTCCGACAGGGGAACCACCGGGGAGCTGTTTTTT	CATSDSDRGTTGELFF
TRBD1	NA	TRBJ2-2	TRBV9	TGTGCCAGCAGCGTAGAATGGTGGGACAGGGGAACCGGGGAGCTGTTTTTT	CASSVEWWDRGTGELFF
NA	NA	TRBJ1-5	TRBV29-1	TGCAGCGTCGCAGACGGGTATCAGCCCCAGCATTTT	CSVADGYQPQHF
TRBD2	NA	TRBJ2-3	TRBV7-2	TGTGCCAGCAGCCCGGGGGGGCTAGATACGCAGTATTTT	CASSPGGLDTQYF
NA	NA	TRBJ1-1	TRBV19	TGTGCCAGTAGTAACTTGAACACTGAAGCTTTCTTT	CASSNLNTEAFF
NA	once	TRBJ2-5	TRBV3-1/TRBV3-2	TGTGCCAGCACCCCGAGAGGGGGAGAGGAGACCCAGTACTTC	CASTPRGGEETQYF
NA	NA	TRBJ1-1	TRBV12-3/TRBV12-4	TGTGCCAGCAGTTTACGGAGGGGCCAAGCTTTCTTT	CASSLRRGQAFF
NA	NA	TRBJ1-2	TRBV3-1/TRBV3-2	TGTGCCAGCAGCCCCAGGGATTACTATGGCTACACCTTC	CASSPRDYYGYTF
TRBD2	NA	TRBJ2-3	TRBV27	TGTGCCATCTCCAAGCGGGGTCTTGAAGATACGCAGTATTTT	CAISKRGLEDTQYF
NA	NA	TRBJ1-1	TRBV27	TGTGCCAGCAGTTTACGATCAGGGGCAGGCACTGAAGCTTTCTTT	CASSLRSGAGTEAFF
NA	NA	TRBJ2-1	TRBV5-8	TGTGCCAGCACCTCAACGGGGTACTCCTACAATGAGCAGTTCTTC	CASTSTGYSYNEQFF
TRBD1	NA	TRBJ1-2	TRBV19	TGTGCCAGTAGTGAAACAGGGGGGACCTATGGCTACACCTTC	CASSETGGTYGYTF
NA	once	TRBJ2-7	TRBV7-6	TGTGCCAGCAGTTTACTAGCTGAGCAGTACTTC	CASSLLAEQYF
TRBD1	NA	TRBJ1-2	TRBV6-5	TGTGCCAGCAGTCGGACAGGACTATCTAACTATGGCTACACCTTC	CASSRTGLSNYGYTF
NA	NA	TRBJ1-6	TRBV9	TGTGCCAGCAGCGTAGAACAGGATAATTCACCCCTCCACTTT	CASSVEQDNSPLHF
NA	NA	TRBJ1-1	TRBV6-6	TGTGCCAGCAGTTATACGAGCAACACTGAAGCTTTCTTT	CASSYTSNTEAFF
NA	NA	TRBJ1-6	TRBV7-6	TGTGCCAGCAGCCTAATCGATAACTATAATTCACCCCTCCACTTT	CASSLIDNYNSPLHF
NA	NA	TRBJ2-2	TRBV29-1	TGCAGCGTTGAATTCGGGGTGGCCACCGGGGAGCTGTTTTTT	CSVEFGVATGELFF
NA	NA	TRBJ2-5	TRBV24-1	TGTGCCACCAGTGATTTGCAAGGGGCTGGGGAGACCCAGTACTTC	CATSDLQGAGETQYF
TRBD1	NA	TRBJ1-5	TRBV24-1	TGTGCCACCAGTGATTGGGGGACAGGGAAGCCCCAGCATTTT	CATSDWGTGKPQHF
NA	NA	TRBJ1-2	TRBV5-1	TGCGCCAGCAGAAACGGAAGTGGACGCCATGGGGGCGGCTACACCTTC	CASRNGSGRHGGGYTF
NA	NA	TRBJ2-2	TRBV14	TGTGCCAGCAGCCAAGAAGTAGCCCTCGAGGTAACACGTTTAGGGGAGCTGTTTTTT	CASSQEVALEVTRLGELFF
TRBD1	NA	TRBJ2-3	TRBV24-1	TGTGCCACCAGTGATCGACAGGGGGCAGTTTCCGATACGCAGTATTTT	CATSDRQGAVSDTQYF
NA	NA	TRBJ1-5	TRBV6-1	TGTGCCAGCAGTGAGGGTCGGGGTGCGGGTCAGCCCCAGCATTTT	CASSEGRGAGQPQHF
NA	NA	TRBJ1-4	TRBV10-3	TGTGCCATCAGTGAGTCACCCAGGGAGGTTGGTGAAAAACTGTTTTTT	CAISESPREVGEKLFF
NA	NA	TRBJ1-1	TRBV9	TGTGCCAGCAGCCCACAGAGCATGAACACTGAAGCTTTCTTT	CASSPQSMNTEAFF
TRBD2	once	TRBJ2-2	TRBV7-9	TGTGCCAGCAGCTTAGCTCGGACTAGTACCGGGGAGCTGTTTTTT	CASSLARTSTGELFF
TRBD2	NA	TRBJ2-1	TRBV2	TGTGCCAGCAAATACACGACTAGCGGCGCATCCTACAATGAGCAGTTCTTC	CASKYTTSGASYNEQFF
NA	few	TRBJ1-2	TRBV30	TGTGCCTGGAGTGTACCGGGGTACTATGGCTACACCTTC	CAWSVPGYYGYTF
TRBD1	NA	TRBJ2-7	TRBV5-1	TGCGCCAGCAGCTTGCCCGGGACAGGGGGCCACGAGCAGTACTTC	CASSLPGTGGHEQYF
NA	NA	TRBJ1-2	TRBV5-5	TGTGCCAGCAGCCCAACAGGGTTCGGGTATGGCTACACCTTC	CASSPTGFGYGYTF
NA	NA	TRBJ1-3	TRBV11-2	TGTGCCAGCAGCTTCGGGGGGGGGTCGAACACCATATATTTT	CASSFGGGSNTIYF
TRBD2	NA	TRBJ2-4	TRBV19	TGTGCCAGTAGTACTAGCGGGGGGCCCTCCATTCAGTACTTC	CASSTSGGPSIQYF
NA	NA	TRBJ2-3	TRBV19	TGTGCCACACTGAATCGGGCGGGGGCCCCCGGAGATACGCAGTATTTT	CATLNRAGAPGDTQYF
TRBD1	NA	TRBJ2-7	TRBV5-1	TGCGCCAGCAGCTCCCTCGGGACAGGGGGATACTACGAGCAGTACTTC	CASSSLGTGGYYEQYF
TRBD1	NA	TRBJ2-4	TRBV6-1	TGTGCCAGCAGTGAGGACAGGGGGCAGTACTTC	CASSEDRGQYF
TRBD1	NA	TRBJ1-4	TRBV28	TGTGCCAGCAGTTCCCCGGGACAGGGTGTCCCTAATGAAAAACTGTTTTTT	CASSSPGQGVPNEKLFF
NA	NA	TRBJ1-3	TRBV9	TGTGCCAGCAGCGTAGTGGGAGGGCCTGGAAACACCATATATTTT	CASSVVGGPGNTIYF
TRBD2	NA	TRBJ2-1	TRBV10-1	TGCGCCAGCAGTGAGTCCCGGGGGGGCCGAGATGAGCAGTTCTTC	CASSESRGGRDEQFF
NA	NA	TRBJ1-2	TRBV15	TGTGCCACCAGCAGAGGACGAGGCGGAATGGGCTATGGCTACACCTTC	CATSRGRGGMGYGYTF
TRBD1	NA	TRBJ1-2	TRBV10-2	TGCGCCAGCCTAACACAGGGGGCCCTATCTGGCTACACCTTC	CASLTQGALSGYTF
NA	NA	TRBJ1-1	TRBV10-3	TGTGCCATCAGTGAATGGGGCTCAGGAGCTTTCTTT	CAISEWGSGAFF
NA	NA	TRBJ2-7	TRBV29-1	TGCAGCGCGTCAGAGGGCGCCTACGAGCAGTACTTC	CSASEGAYEQYF
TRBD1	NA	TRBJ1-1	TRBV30	TGTGCCTGGAGTTGGGGACAGGAAATTGAAGCTTTCTTT	CAWSWGQEIEAFF